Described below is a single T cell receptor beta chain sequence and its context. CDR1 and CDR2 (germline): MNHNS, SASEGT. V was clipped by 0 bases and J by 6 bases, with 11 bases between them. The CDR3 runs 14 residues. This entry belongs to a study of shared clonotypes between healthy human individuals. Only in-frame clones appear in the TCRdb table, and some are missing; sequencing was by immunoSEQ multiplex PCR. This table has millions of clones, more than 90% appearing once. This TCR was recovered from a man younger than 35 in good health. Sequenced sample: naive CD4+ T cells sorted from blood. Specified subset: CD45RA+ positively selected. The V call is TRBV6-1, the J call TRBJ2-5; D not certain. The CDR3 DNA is TGTGCCAGCAGTGAAGCTATAACAGTGAAGACCCAGTACTTC. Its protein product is CASSEAITVKTQYF.